Below are 12 T cell receptor beta chains sequenced from a single sample in a study of cytomegalovirus exposure and HLA in healthy donors. Here immunoSEQ multiplex PCR was the method, and the copy in TCRdb shows in-frame clones only, minus some. Among around 120,000 clones listed, approximately 90% were seen once. The sample consisted of PBMCs. These receptors all stem from a man aged 18 to 30 in good health and CMV-seropositive.

This chain uses TRBV2 with TRBJ2-3; 9 bases fit TRBD1. The trim removed 7 bases at V and 6 bases at J, leaving 11 bases unmatched. The CDR3 runs 15 residues. CDR1 is SNHLY, CDR2 FYNNEI, per germline. In DNA form, the CDR3 reads TGTGCCAGCATACTTCGGACAGGGGCGCCCGATACGCAGTATTTT. Translating gives CASILRTGAPDTQYF.

The DNA of the CDR3 is TGTGCCAGCAGTGAAACTCGAGTCGTACGGGCAGGGCTCTACGAGCAGTACTTC. Its protein is CASSETRVVRAGLYEQYF. This chain joins TRBV6-1 and TRBJ2-7; a weak D match, TRBD1 (5 bases). From germline, CDR1 is MNHNS and CDR2 SASEGT. This CDR3 has 18 amino acids. V lost 2 bases to trimming and J lost 3 bases, with 23 bases between them.

This clone was recorded only once. This chain links TRBV29-1 with TRBJ1-1, with D tentatively TRBD1 (6 bases). Per germline, CDR1 SQVTM and CDR2 ANQGSEA. V was shortened by 4 bases and J by 3 bases, with 15 bases between the two germline ends. The CDR3 consists of 14 residues. The DNA for the CDR3 is TGCAGCGTTGGGCGGGGGGCGGGGGACACTGAAGCTTTCTTT. It codes for CSVGRGAGDTEAFF.

V is TRBV11-2 and J is TRBJ1-2; 7 positions agree with TRBD1. Losses at the gene ends were 4 bases for V and 3 bases for J; bases not matched to a gene: 2. The CDR3 runs 13 residues. Germline assignment: CDR1 SGHAT and CDR2 FQNNGV. The CDR3 nucleotides read TGTGCCAGCAGCTCAACAGGGGACTATGGCTACACCTTC. Amino acid sequence: CASSSTGDYGYTF.

This sequence joins TRBV6-1 and TRBJ1-5, with D perhaps TRBD1 (5 bases). This CDR3 is 14 amino acids long. Per germline, CDR1 MNHNS and CDR2 SASEGT. The V gene lost 2 bases and the J gene lost 7 bases, with 12 bases spanning the gap. As DNA, the CDR3 is TGTGCCAGCAGTGAACCTCCCGGGGGACAGCCCCAGCATTTT. The encoded protein is CASSEPPGGQPQHF.

V gene TRBV30 combines with J gene TRBJ2-3, with 9 bases that match TRBD1. The V segment lost 8 bases and the J segment 5 bases; nucleotides outside the gene matches: 20. This CDR3 contains 17 residues. Germline CDR1 is GTSNPN and CDR2 is SVGIG (reference sequence). CDR3 sequence reads: CAGGRGRQGVVIDTQYF. The CDR3 DNA follows: TGTGCCGGGGGGCGGGGGAGACAGGGGGTTGTGATAGATACGCAGTATTTT.

This clone was found once. The V call is TRBV27, the J call TRBJ1-5; tentative D call: TRBD1 (6 bases). From germline, CDR1 is MNHEY and CDR2 SMNVEV (reference sequence). This CDR3 is 14 amino acids long. Trimming cost V 5 bases and J 7 bases, with 15 bases left between them. The CDR3 DNA follows: TGTGCCAGCAGTCGGGGCGGGGGCAGACAGCCCCAGCATTTT. It translates to CASSRGGGRQPQHF.

The chain employs TRBV27 and TRBJ2-3, with 7 bases identical to TRBD1. The CDR3 consists of 14 residues. Germline values: CDR1 MNHEY, CDR2 SMNVEV (reference sequence). J lost 7 bases, V lost 5 bases, and 9 bases had no gene match. The chain's CDR3 is CASSETGFGNTQYF. The DNA of the CDR3 is TGTGCCAGCAGTGAGACAGGGTTTGGAAATACGCAGTATTTT.

This sequence joins TRBV2 and TRBJ2-2; D is unresolved. This CDR3 contains 12 residues. Per the germline V gene, CDR1 is SNHLY and CDR2 is FYNNEI. Deletions cut 5 bases from V and 4 bases from J, with 5 bases between. The CDR3 spells CASSLSTGELFF. CDR3 nucleotides: TGTGCCAGCAGTTTGAGCACCGGGGAGCTGTTTTTT.

The genes are TRBV27 and TRBJ1-2, with D uncertain. This CDR3 spans 13 amino acids. CDR1 and CDR2 from the germline V gene are MNHEY and SMNVEV (reference sequence). V was pared by 6 bases and J by 4 bases, with 12 bases between. CDR3 DNA: TGTGCCAGCAGCTTGGCAGGCACCTATGGCTACACCTTC. Translating it yields CASSLAGTYGYTF.

CDR3 amino acids: CATLGSSYNEQFF. The CDR3 DNA follows: TGTGCCACCCTTGGGAGCTCCTACAATGAGCAGTTCTTC. The genes are TRBV2 and TRBJ2-1, with D tentatively TRBD2 (5 bases). Germline V gene lookup returns CDR1 SNHLY and CDR2 FYNNEI. V was pared by 10 bases and J by 0 bases, with 10 bases between. The CDR3 spans 13 residues.

J is TRBJ1-2 and V is TRBV5-4; D call uncertain. Trimming stripped 1 base from V and 8 bases from J, with 21 bases between. CDR1 SGHNT and CDR2 YYREEE come from the germline V gene (reference sequence). The CDR3 has 16 residues. The CDR3 nucleotides are TGTGCCAGCAGCTTGTTAGGTTTGGGCGAACTCGGAGGCTACACCTTC. This codes for CASSLLGLGELGGYTF.